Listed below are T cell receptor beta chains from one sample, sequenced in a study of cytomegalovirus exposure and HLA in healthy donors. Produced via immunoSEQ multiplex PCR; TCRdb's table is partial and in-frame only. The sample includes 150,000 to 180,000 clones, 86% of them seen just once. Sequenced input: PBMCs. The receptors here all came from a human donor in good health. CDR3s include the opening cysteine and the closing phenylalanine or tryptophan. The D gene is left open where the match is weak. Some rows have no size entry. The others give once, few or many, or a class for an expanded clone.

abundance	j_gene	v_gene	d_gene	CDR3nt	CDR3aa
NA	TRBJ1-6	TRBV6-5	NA	TGTGCCAGCAGTACCTCCTCTCCTATGGATTCACCCCTCCACTTT	CASSTSSPMDSPLHF
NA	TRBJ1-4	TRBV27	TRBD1	TGTGCCAGCAGGGGGACAGGTCTAAAGGGTGAAAAACTGTTTTTT	CASRGTGLKGEKLFF
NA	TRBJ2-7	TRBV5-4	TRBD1	TGTGCCAGCAGCTCGGGACAGGGGAGCTCCTACGAGCAGTACTTC	CASSSGQGSSYEQYF
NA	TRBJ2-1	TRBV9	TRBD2	TGTGCCAGCAGCGTACGGACTAGCGGGGGGGCGAATGAGCAGTTCTTC	CASSVRTSGGANEQFF
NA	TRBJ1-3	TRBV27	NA	TGTGCCAGCACCTCGATAAGACAGGACTCTGGAAACACCATATATTTT	CASTSIRQDSGNTIYF
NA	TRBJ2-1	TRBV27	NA	TGTGCCAGCAGTGGAAACGAACAGGGGAGGTTTTCCTACAATGAGCAGTTCTTC	CASSGNEQGRFSYNEQFF
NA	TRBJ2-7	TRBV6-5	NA	TGTGCCAGCAGGACCGGGACACATGGCGGCGAGCAGTACTTC	CASRTGTHGGEQYF
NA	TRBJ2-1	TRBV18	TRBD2	TGTGCCAGCTCACCACTTACCCAGGTAGCGGGCAATGAGCAGTTCTTC	CASSPLTQVAGNEQFF
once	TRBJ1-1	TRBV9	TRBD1	TGTGCCAGCAGCGTCCTTACAGGGGGGCCGAACACTGAAGCTTTCTTT	CASSVLTGGPNTEAFF
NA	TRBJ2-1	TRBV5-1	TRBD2	TGCGCCAGCAGCTTACCTCCTCGGGAGGTTAGCGGGAGGATGAATGAGCAGTTCTTC	CASSLPPREVSGRMNEQFF
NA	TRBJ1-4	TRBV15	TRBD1	TGTGCCACCAGTAAGGACAGGGTGCGGGAAAAACTGTTTTTT	CATSKDRVREKLFF
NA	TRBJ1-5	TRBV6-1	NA	TGTGCCAGCAGTGAAGAGGGGTACTGGGCCGATCAGCCCCAGCATTTT	CASSEEGYWADQPQHF
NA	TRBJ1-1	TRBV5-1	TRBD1	TGCGCCAGCAGCTTACGGACAGGGGGCTTCGACACTGAAGCTTTCTTT	CASSLRTGGFDTEAFF
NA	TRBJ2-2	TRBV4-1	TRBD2	TGCGCCAGCAGCTCCGCAGGAGCGGGGACCGGGGAGCTGTTTTTT	CASSSAGAGTGELFF
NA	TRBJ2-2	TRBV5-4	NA	TGTGCCAGCAGCTCAGGACTTTCTCGGAACACCGGGGAGCTGTTTTTT	CASSSGLSRNTGELFF
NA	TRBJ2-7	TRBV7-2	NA	TGTGCCAGCAGGGGAGGAAGGAGCTACGAGCAGTACTTC	CASRGGRSYEQYF
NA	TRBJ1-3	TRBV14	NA	TGTGCCAGCAGCCCCCACTCTGGAAACACCATATATTTT	CASSPHSGNTIYF
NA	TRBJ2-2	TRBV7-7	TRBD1	TGTGCTAGCAGCTTACCACCTGGACAGGGTAGTACGAACACCGGGGAGCTGTTTTTT	CASSLPPGQGSTNTGELFF
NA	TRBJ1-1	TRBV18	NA	TGTGCCAGCTCACCAATAAACCCCCCCGGAGCGGACACTGAAGCTTTCTTT	CASSPINPPGADTEAFF
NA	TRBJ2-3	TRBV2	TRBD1	TGTGCCAGCAGGACAGGGGGCACAGATACGCAGTATTTT	CASRTGGTDTQYF
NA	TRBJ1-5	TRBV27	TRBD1	TGTGCCAGCAGTTTATGGGGGACAGGGCGTTATAGCAATCAGCCCCAGCATTTT	CASSLWGTGRYSNQPQHF
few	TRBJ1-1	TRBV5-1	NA	TGCGCCAGCAGCTTGGCCGGTAGCGCTGAAGCTTTCTTT	CASSLAGSAEAFF
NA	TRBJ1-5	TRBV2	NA	TGTGCCAGCAATCAGGGTGCCCCTTTAAATCAGCCCCAGCATTTT	CASNQGAPLNQPQHF
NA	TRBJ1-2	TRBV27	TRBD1	TGTGCCAGCAGTCCCCAGGGGGACTATGGCTACACCTTC	CASSPQGDYGYTF
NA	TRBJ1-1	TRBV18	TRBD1	TGTGCCAGCTCAACAGGGGGGATGAACACTGAAGCTTTCTTT	CASSTGGMNTEAFF
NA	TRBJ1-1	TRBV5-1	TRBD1	TGCGCCAGCAGCTTCTCAGGGGGTGACACTGAAGCTTTCTTT	CASSFSGGDTEAFF
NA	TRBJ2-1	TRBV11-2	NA	TGTGCCAGCAGACCCGACGCGGTTCGGGAGCAGTTCTTC	CASRPDAVREQFF
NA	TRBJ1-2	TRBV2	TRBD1	TGTGCCAGCAGTCCTCGACAGGGCGCGGGCTACACCTTC	CASSPRQGAGYTF
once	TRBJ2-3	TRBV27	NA	TGTGCCAGCAGTACCCAGCGCGGTACGCAGTATTTT	CASSTQRGTQYF
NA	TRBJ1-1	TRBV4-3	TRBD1	TGCGCCAGCAGCCAGACCGGGACAGATTTCTACACTGAAGCTTTCTTT	CASSQTGTDFYTEAFF
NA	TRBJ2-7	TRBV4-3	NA	TGCGCCAGCAGCCCTGGACTTTCCCCGGCGGGGAACGAGCAGTACTTC	CASSPGLSPAGNEQYF
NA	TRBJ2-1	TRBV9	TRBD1	TGTGCCAGCAGCGAAGAGACAGGGGGACGGGGATATGAGCAGTTCTTC	CASSEETGGRGYEQFF
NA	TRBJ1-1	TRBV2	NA	TGTGCCAGCAGTGAGGGTAGGAGTGAGACTGAAGCTTTCTTT	CASSEGRSETEAFF
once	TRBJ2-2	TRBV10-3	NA	TGTGCCATCAGTGAGTCTGGAGGAGCCGGGGAGCTGTTTTTT	CAISESGGAGELFF
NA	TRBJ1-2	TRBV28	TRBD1	TGTGCCAGCAGAAGACAGGGGGCCGGCTATGGCTACACCTTC	CASRRQGAGYGYTF
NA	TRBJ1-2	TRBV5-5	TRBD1	TGTGCCAGCAGCTTGGACAGGGGAACTTATGGCTACACCTTC	CASSLDRGTYGYTF
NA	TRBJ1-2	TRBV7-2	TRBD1	TGTGCCAGCAGCTTAAGCGGCAGGGGGGATGGCTACACCTTC	CASSLSGRGDGYTF
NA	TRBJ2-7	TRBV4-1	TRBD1	TGCGCCAGCAGCCAGGGACAGGGGGCCTACGAGCAGTACTTC	CASSQGQGAYEQYF
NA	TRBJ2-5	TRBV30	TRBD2	TGTGCCTGGAGTCCCCTCGGGACTAGCGGGACCGAATTCCAAGAGACCCAGTACTTC	CAWSPLGTSGTEFQETQYF
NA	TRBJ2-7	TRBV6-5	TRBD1	TGTGCCAGCAGTCGTACAGGGGGCCCCTACGAGCAGTACTTC	CASSRTGGPYEQYF
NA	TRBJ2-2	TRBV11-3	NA	TGTGCCAGCAGCTTAAACGGACAGTTGAACACCGGGGAGCTGTTTTTT	CASSLNGQLNTGELFF
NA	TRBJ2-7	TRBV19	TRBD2	TGTGCCAGTAGTATTCTAGCGGGGGGCTACGAGCAGTACTTC	CASSILAGGYEQYF
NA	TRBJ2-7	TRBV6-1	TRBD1	TGTGCCAGCAGTGAAGTTTTTGGGACAGGTTCTCTCAACGAGCAGTACTTC	CASSEVFGTGSLNEQYF
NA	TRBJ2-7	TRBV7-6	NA	TGTGCCAGCAGCTTATCCGTTCCTTACGAGCAGTACTTC	CASSLSVPYEQYF
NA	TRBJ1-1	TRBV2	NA	TGTGCCCGGGGGAAGGGCGCTGAAGCTTTCTTT	CARGKGAEAFF
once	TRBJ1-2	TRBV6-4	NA	TGTGCCAGCAGCCCGATATCTGCTAATCGTCGGGGAGGGAATGGCTACACCTTC	CASSPISANRRGGNGYTF
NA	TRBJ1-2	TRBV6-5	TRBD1	TGTGCCAGCAGTTACTCGGTGACAGGGGCCGATGGCTACACCTTC	CASSYSVTGADGYTF
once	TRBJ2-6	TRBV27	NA	TGTGCCAGCAGTTTAATGTTTATTCGGTCTGGGGCCAACGTCCTGACTTTC	CASSLMFIRSGANVLTF
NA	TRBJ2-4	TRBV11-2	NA	TGTGCCAGCAGCTTAGAGTCGGAGGCGGGACTGTACTTC	CASSLESEAGLYF